The entry below gives a single T cell receptor (beta chain) sequence along with its context. Its antigen is still unknown. This entry is derived from a study of breast tumors, draining lymph nodes, adjacent tissues. Samples came from axillary lymph nodes draining the breast cancer. The CDR3 extends over 14 amino acids. CDR1 and CDR2 from the germline V gene are MNHNY and SVGAGI (reference sequence). V was trimmed by 8 bases and J by 0 bases, leaving 14 bases between them. A single record per CDR3 protein comes from TCRdb applying MiXCR to the multiplex PCR reads. The sample includes approximately 190,000 distinct CDR3 sequences, over 25% seen only once; the top ten take roughly 4%. Study results and caveats: Tumor repertoires ranked between lymph nodes and nontumor tissue in diversity, with V and J gene preferences.

The clonotype originates from a female donor with breast cancer. Some clones in this sample may be carry-over from other donors' samples. This chain joins TRBV6-6 and TRBJ2-7; perhaps TRBD2 as D (5 bases). Sequenced material: axillary lymph node tissue. The CDR3 sequence is CASERPRGSYEQYF. The CDR3 DNA reads as TGTGCCAGCGAGCGACCCCGGGGCTCCTACGAGCAGTACTTC.